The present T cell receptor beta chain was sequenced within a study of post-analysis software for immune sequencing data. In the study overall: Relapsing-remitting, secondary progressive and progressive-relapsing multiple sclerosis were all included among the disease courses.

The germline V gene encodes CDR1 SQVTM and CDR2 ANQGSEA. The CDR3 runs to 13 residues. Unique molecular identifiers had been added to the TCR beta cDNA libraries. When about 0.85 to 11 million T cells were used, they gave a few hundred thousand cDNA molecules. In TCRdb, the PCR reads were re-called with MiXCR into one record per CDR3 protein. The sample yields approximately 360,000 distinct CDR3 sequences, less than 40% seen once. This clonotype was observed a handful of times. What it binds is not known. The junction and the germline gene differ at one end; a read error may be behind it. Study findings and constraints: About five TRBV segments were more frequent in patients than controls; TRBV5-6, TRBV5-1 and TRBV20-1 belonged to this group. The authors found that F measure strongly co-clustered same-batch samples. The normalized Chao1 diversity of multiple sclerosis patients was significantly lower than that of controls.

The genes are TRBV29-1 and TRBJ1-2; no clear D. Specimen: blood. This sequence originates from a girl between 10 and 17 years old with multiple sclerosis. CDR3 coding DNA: TGCAGCGTAGAAGACGGGTGGCTCCATGGCTACACCTTC. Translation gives CSVEDGWLHGYTF. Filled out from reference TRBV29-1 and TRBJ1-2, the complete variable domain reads SAVISQKPSRDICQRGTSLTIQCQVDSQVTMMFWYRQQPGQSLTLIATANQGSEATYESGFVIDKFPISRPNLTFSTLTVSNMSPEDSSIYLCSVEDGWLHGYTFGSGTRLTVV.